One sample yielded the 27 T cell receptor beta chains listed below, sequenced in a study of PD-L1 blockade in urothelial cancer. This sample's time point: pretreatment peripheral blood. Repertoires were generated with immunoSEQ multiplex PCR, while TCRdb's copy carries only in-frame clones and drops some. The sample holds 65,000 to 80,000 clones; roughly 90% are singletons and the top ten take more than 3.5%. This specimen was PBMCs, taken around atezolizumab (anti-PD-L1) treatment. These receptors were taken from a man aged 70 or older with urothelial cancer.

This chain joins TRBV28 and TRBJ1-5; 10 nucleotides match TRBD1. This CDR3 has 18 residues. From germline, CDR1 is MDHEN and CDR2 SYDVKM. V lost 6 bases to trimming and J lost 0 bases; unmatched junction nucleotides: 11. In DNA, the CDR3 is TGTGCCAGCAGGCCTCCCTGGGACAGGGGTTTTAGCAATCAGCCCCAGCATTTT. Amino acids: CASRPPWDRGFSNQPQHF.

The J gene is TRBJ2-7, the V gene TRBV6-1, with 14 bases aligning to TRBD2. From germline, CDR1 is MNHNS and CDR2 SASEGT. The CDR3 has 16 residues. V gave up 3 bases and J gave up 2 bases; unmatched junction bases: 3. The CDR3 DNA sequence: TGTGCCAGCAGTGAGGGACTAGCGGGAGCGGCCTACGAGCAGTACTTC. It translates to CASSEGLAGAAYEQYF.

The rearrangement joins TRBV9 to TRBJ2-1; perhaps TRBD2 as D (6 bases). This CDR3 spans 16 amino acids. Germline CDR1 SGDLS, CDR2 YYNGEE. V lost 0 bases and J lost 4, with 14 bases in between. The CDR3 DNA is TGTGCCAGCAGCGTAGGACTAGATCTGACATACAATGAGCAGTTCTTC. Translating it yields CASSVGLDLTYNEQFF. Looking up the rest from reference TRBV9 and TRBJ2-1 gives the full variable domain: DSGVTQTPKHLITATGQRVTLRCSPRSGDLSVYWYQQSLDQGLQFLIQYYNGEERAKGNILERFSAQQFPDLHSELNLSSLELGDSALYFCASSVGLDLTYNEQFFGPGTRLTVL.

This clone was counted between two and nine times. CDR3 nucleotide sequence: TGTGCCAGTAGTCCTGATCGGTATGAGCAGTTCTTC. Translation gives CASSPDRYEQFF. The chain recombines TRBV19 with TRBJ2-1; D uncertain. Trimming pared 5 bases from V and 8 bases from J, leaving 10 bases between. Germline assignment: CDR1 LNHDA and CDR2 SQIVND (reference sequence). This CDR3 comprises 12 residues.

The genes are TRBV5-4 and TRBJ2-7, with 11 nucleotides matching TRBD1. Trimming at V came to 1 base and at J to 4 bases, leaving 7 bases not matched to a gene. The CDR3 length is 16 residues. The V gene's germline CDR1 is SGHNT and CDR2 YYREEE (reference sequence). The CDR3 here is CASSLFGQGAMYEQYF. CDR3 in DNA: TGTGCCAGCAGCTTGTTCGGACAGGGGGCAATGTACGAGCAGTACTTC. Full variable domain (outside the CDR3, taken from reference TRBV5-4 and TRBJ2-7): ETGVTQSPTHLIKTRGQQVTLRCSSQSGHNTVSWYQQALGQGPQFIFQYYREEENGRGNFPPRFSGLQFPNYSSELNVNALELDDSALYLCASSLFGQGAMYEQYFGPGTRLTVT.

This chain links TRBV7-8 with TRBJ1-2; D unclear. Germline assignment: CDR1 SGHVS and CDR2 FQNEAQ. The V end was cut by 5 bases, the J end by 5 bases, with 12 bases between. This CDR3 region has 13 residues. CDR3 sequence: CASSLSGEYGYTF. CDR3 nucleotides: TGTGCCAGCAGCCTTAGTGGGGAGTATGGCTACACCTTC.

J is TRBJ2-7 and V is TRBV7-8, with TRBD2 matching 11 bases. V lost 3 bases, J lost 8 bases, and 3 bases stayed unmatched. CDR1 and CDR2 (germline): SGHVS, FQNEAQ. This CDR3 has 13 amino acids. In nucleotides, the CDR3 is TGTGCCAGCAGCTTGGGACTAGCGGACCAGCAGTACTTC. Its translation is CASSLGLADQQYF.

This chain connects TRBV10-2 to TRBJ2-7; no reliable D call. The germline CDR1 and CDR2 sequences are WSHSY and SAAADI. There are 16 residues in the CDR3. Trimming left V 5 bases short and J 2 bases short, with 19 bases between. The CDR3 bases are TGCGCCAGCAGTCTAAGTCCGTCTAGTTCGGCCTACGAGCAGTACTTC. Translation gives CASSLSPSSSAYEQYF.

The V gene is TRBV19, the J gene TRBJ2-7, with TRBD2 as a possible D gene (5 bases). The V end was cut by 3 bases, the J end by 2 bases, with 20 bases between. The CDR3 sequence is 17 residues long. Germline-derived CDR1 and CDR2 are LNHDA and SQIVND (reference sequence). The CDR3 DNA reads TGTGCCAGTAGTATCCCGGGGTCGGCTAGTAGGGCCTACGAGCAGTACTTC. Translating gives CASSIPGSASRAYEQYF.

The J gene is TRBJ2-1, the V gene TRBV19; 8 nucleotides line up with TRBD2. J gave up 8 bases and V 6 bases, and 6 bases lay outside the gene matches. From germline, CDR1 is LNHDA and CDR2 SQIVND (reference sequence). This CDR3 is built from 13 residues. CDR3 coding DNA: TGTGCCAGTAGAACAGTCGGGAGGGATGAGCAGTTCTTC. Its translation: CASRTVGRDEQFF.

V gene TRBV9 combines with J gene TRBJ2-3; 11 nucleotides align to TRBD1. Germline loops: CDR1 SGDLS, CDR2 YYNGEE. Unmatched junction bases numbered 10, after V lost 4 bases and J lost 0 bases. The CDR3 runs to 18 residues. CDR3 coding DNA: TGTGCCAGCAGCCCAAACTCCGGGACAGGGGGAAGCACAGATACGCAGTATTTT. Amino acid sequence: CASSPNSGTGGSTDTQYF.

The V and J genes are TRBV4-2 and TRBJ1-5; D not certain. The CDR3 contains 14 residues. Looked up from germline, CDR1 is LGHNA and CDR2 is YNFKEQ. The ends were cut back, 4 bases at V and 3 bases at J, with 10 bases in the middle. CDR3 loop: CASSLPESNQPQHF. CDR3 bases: TGTGCCAGCAGCCTACCGGAGTCCAATCAGCCCCAGCATTTT.

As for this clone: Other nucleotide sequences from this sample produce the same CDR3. CDR3 loop: CSVVRTGELFF. In DNA form, the CDR3 reads TGCAGCGTTGTGCGCACCGGGGAGCTGTTTTTT. This chain connects TRBV29-1 to TRBJ2-2; D uncertain. This CDR3 contains 11 residues. Trimming shortened V by 4 bases and J by 4 bases, and 4 bases separated the two germline ends. Germline V CDR1 and CDR2: SQVTM, ANQGSEA.

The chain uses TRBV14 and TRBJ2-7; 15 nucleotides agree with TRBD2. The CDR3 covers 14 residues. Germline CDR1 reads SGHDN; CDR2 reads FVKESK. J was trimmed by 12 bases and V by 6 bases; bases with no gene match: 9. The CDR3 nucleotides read TGTGCCAGCAGTCCGGGACTAGCGGGAGGAGTTTCGTACTTC. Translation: CASSPGLAGGVSYF.

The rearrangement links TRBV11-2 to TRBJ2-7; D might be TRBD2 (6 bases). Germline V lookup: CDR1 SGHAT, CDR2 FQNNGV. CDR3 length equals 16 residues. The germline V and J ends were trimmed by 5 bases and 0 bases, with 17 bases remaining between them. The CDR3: CASSPPAGKTSYEQYF. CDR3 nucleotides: TGTGCCAGCAGCCCCCCGGCGGGAAAAACCTCCTACGAGCAGTACTTC.

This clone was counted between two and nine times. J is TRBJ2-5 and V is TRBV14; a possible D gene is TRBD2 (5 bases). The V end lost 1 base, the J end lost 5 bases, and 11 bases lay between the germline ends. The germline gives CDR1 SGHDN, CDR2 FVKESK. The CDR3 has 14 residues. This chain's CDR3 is CASSQGPRRETQYF. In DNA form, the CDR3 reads TGTGCCAGCAGCCAAGGCCCAAGGAGGGAGACCCAGTACTTC.

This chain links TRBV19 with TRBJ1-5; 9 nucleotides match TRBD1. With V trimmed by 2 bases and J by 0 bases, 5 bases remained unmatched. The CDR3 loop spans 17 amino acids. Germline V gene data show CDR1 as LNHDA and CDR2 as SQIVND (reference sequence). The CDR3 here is CASSIRGTGLSNQPQHF. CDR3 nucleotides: TGTGCCAGTAGTATACGTGGGACAGGGCTTAGCAATCAGCCCCAGCATTTT.

The chain's CDR3 is CASSLEPGQFRRSAFF. In DNA, the CDR3 is TGCGCCAGCAGCTTGGAACCGGGACAGTTTCGTCGGTCGGCTTTCTTT. The rearrangement uses TRBV5-1 and TRBJ1-1, with 7 bases identical to TRBD1. J lost 11 bases, V lost 0 bases, and 16 bases had no gene match. Germline V gene lookup returns CDR1 SGHRS and CDR2 YFSETQ. The CDR3 totals 16 residues.

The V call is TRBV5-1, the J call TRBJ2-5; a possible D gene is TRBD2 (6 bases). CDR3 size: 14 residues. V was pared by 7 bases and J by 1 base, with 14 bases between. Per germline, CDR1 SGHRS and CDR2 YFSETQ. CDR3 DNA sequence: TGCGCCAGCGGGGAAACGGGACTCCAAGAGACCCAGTACTTC. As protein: CASGETGLQETQYF.

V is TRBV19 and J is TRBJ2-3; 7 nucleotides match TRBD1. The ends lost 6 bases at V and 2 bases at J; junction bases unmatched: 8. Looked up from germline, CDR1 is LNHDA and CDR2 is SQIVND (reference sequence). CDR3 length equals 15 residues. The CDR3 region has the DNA TGTGCCAGTAGCCCGACAGGGCACACCACAGATACGCAGTATTTT. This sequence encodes CASSPTGHTTDTQYF.

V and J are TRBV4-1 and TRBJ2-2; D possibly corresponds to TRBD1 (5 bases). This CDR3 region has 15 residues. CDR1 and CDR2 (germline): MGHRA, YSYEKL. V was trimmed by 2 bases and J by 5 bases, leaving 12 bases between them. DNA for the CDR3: TGCGCCAGCAGCCAACCTCGTCAGGGAACCGGGGAGCTGTTTTTT. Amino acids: CASSQPRQGTGELFF.

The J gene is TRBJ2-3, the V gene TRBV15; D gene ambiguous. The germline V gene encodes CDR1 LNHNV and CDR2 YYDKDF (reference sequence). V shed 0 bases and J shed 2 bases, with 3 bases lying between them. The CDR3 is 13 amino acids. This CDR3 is CATSREYTDTQYF. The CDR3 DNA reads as TGTGCCACCAGCAGAGAATACACAGATACGCAGTATTTT.

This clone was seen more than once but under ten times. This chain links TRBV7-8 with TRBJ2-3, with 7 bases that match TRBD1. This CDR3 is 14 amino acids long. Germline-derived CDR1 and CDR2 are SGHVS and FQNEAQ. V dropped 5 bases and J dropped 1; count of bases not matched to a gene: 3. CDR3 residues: CASSTGQGTDTQYF. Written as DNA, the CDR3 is TGTGCCAGCAGCACCGGACAGGGCACAGATACGCAGTATTTT.

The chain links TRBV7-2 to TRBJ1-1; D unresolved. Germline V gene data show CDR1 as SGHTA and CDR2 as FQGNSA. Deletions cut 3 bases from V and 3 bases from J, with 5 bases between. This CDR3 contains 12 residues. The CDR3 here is CASSFIYTEAFF. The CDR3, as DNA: TGTGCCAGCAGCTTTATTTACACTGAAGCTTTCTTT.

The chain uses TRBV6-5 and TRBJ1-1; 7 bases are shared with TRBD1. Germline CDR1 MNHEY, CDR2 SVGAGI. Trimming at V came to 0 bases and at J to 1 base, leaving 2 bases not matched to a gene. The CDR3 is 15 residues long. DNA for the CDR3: TGTGCCAGCAGTTACTCCCGGACAGGGAACACTGAAGCTTTCTTT. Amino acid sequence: CASSYSRTGNTEAFF.

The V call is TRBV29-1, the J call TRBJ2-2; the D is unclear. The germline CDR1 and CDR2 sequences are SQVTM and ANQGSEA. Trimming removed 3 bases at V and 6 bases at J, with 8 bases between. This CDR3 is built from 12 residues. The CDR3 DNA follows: TGCAGCGTTGAGATCCAGGCCGGGGAGCTGTTTTTT. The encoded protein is CSVEIQAGELFF.

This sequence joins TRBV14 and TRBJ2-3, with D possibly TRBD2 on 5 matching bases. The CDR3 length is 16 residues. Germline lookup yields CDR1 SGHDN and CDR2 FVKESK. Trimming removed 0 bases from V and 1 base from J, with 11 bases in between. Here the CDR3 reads CASSQEPGMRTDTQYF. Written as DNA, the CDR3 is TGTGCCAGCAGCCAAGAACCGGGAATGCGCACAGATACGCAGTATTTT. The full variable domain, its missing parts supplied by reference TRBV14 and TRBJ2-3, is EAGVTQFPSHSVIEKGQTVTLRCDPISGHDNLYWYRRVMGKEIKFLLHFVKESKQDESGMPNNRFLAERTGGTYSTLKVQPAELEDSGVYFCASSQEPGMRTDTQYFGPGTRLTVL.